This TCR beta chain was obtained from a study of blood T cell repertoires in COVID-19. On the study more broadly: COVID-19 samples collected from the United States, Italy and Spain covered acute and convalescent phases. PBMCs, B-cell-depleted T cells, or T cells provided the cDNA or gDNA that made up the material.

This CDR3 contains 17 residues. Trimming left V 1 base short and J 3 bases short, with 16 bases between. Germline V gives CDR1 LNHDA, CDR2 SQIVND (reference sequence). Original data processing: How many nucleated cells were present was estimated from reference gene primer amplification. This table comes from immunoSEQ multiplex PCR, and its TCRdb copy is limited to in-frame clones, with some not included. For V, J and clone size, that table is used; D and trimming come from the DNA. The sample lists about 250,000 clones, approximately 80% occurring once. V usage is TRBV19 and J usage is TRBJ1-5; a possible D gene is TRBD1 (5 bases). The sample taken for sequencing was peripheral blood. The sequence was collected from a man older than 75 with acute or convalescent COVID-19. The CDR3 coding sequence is TGTGCCAGTAGTATAGGTAATCTGGAGGGGCACAATCAGCCCCAGCATTTT. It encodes CASSIGNLEGHNQPQHF.